Below are 20 T cell receptor beta chains sequenced from a single sample in a study of cytomegalovirus exposure and HLA in healthy donors. Assay: immunoSEQ multiplex PCR; the TCRdb copy retains only in-frame clones and omits some. Of approximately 190,000 clones listed, 84% were seen once; the top ten hold around an eighth. What was sequenced was PBMCs. The receptors shown here come from a woman in her 30s in good health and CMV-seropositive.

The chain uses TRBV2 and TRBJ1-1; D perhaps matches TRBD1 (6 bases). The CDR3 totals 15 residues. CDR1 and CDR2 from the germline V gene are SNHLY and FYNNEI. The V end lost 5 bases, the J end lost 1 base, and 14 bases lay between the germline ends. CDR3 protein: CASSYNRERNTEAFF. CDR3 bases: TGTGCCAGCAGTTACAACAGGGAAAGGAACACTGAAGCTTTCTTT.

CDR3 in amino acids: CASRGQGQGDTEAFF. DNA of the CDR3: TGTGCCAGCAGGGGACAGGGGCAGGGGGACACTGAAGCTTTCTTT. The J gene is TRBJ1-1, the V gene TRBV6-5; 10 bases agree with TRBD1. Losses at the gene ends were 6 bases for V and 3 bases for J; bases not matched to a gene: 7. Germline CDR1 MNHEY, CDR2 SVGAGI. The CDR3 covers 15 residues.

The V and J genes are TRBV9 and TRBJ2-7; TRBD1 matches 8 bases. Trimming took 1 base from V and 5 from J; bases not matched to a gene: 2. CDR3 length equals 13 residues. Germline loops: CDR1 SGDLS, CDR2 YYNGEE. CDR3 region: CASSVRTGHEQYF. The CDR3 nucleotides read TGTGCCAGCAGCGTAAGGACAGGGCACGAGCAGTACTTC.

This chain uses TRBV19 with TRBJ1-2; D not resolved. CDR1 is LNHDA and CDR2 is SQIVND in the germline V gene (reference sequence). The length of the CDR3 is 13 residues. Trimming removed 5 bases at V and 2 bases at J, with 9 bases between. CDR3 protein: CASSPGRNYGYTF. As DNA, the CDR3 is TGTGCCAGTAGTCCAGGAAGGAACTATGGCTACACCTTC.

The chain has TRBV2 and TRBJ2-7; tentative D call: TRBD1 (6 bases). The CDR3 runs to 15 residues. Germline assignment: CDR1 SNHLY and CDR2 FYNNEI. V was shortened by 2 bases and J by 3 bases, with 14 bases between the two germline ends. CDR3 region: CASSELGTGIYEQYF. The CDR3 nucleotides are TGTGCCAGCAGTGAATTAGGTACAGGGATCTACGAGCAGTACTTC.

This chain uses TRBV7-3 with TRBJ2-3; D gene uncertain. The CDR3 covers 14 residues. The germline V gene has CDR1 SGHTA and CDR2 FQGTGA. V was clipped by 5 bases and J by 0 bases, with 9 bases between them. The CDR3: CASSLLPSTDTQYF. The CDR3 nucleotides are TGTGCCAGCAGCCTCCTCCCTAGCACAGATACGCAGTATTTT.

The chain recombines TRBV5-1 with TRBJ1-1; no firm D call. The ends were cut back, 5 bases at V and 6 bases at J, with 11 bases in the middle. The CDR3 contains 12 residues. Germline-derived CDR1 and CDR2 are SGHRS and YFSETQ. In DNA form, the CDR3 reads TGCGCCAGCAGACCAGGCGAAGCTGAAGCTTTCTTT. Its translation: CASRPGEAEAFF.

A single count supports this clone. The V gene is TRBV28, the J gene TRBJ2-7, with 7 bases fitting TRBD1. Unmatched junction bases numbered 6, after V lost 5 bases and J lost 2 bases. Germline CDR1 reads MDHEN; CDR2 reads SYDVKM. The CDR3 runs to 14 residues. The CDR3 nucleotides are TGTGCCAGCAGTACGACAGGGCGCACCTACGAGCAGTACTTC. It translates to CASSTTGRTYEQYF. The complete variable domain, with remaining parts taken from reference TRBV28 and TRBJ2-7, reads DVKVTQSSRYLVKRTGEKVFLECVQDMDHENMFWYRQDPGLGLRLIYFSYDVKMKEKGDIPEGYSVSREKKERFSLILESASTNQTSMYLCASSTTGRTYEQYFGPGTRLTVT.

This chain links TRBV7-8 with TRBJ2-1; D gene ambiguous. The CDR3 has 17 amino acids. CDR1 is SGHVS and CDR2 is FQNEAQ in the germline V gene. The V and J ends lost 2 bases and 2 bases respectively, with 16 bases between them. The CDR3 DNA reads as TGTGCCAGCAGCTTAATCTACTCTACGCTAACCTACAATGAGCAGTTCTTC. The encoded protein is CASSLIYSTLTYNEQFF.

The V call is TRBV2, the J call TRBJ2-1, with 10 bases aligning to TRBD2. There are 14 residues in the CDR3. Per germline, CDR1 SNHLY and CDR2 FYNNEI. Germline trimming cut 5 bases from V and 8 bases from J; bases unmatched to any gene: 6. The CDR3, as DNA: TGTGCCAGCAGTCGGGCTAGCGGGAGCGATGAGCAGTTCTTC. This encodes CASSRASGSDEQFF.

The rearrangement links TRBV2 to TRBJ1-5; D may be TRBD1 (6 bases). From germline, CDR1 is SNHLY and CDR2 FYNNEI. The CDR3 length is 14 residues. The V and J ends lost 4 bases and 8 bases respectively, with 15 bases between them. This chain's CDR3 is CASSGIQGREPQHF. The CDR3 DNA sequence: TGTGCCAGCAGTGGGATTCAGGGGAGGGAGCCCCAGCATTTT.

The CDR3 is CASLPSLTGPLNTEAFF. The CDR3 bases are TGTGCCAGCCTCCCTTCCTTAACAGGGCCCCTGAACACTGAAGCTTTCTTT. The genes are TRBV7-8 and TRBJ1-1; weak D call: TRBD1 (6 bases). Germline V gene sequence: CDR1 SGHVS, CDR2 FQNEAQ. The CDR3 is 17 residues long. V was clipped by 8 bases and J by 0 bases, with 22 bases between them.

For this clone: Other DNA sequences in this sample translate to the same CDR3. This chain joins TRBV5-6 and TRBJ2-7, with TRBD1 identical over 9 bases. The J segment lost 4 bases and the V segment lost 4 bases, leaving 6 bases of the junction unmatched. Germline V CDR1 and CDR2: SGHDT, YYEEEE. The CDR3 sequence is 14 residues long. This chain's CDR3 is CASSLPGQGYEQYF. CDR3 DNA sequence: TGTGCCAGCAGCCTCCCGGGACAGGGTTACGAGCAGTACTTC.

The J gene is TRBJ2-7, the V gene TRBV7-8, with TRBD1 matching 7 bases. After removal of 5 bases from V and 0 bases from J, the junction contained 4 bases not matched to a gene. This CDR3 comprises 14 residues. Germline V gives CDR1 SGHVS, CDR2 FQNEAQ. CDR3 coding DNA: TGTGCCAGCAGCCACCGGGACAGCTCCTACGAGCAGTACTTC. Residues: CASSHRDSSYEQYF.

V is TRBV15 and J is TRBJ1-3; the D is unclear. This CDR3 contains 17 residues. Germline V gives CDR1 LNHNV, CDR2 YYDKDF (reference sequence). Trimming stripped 0 bases from V and 0 bases from J, with 12 bases between. The CDR3 nucleotides read TGTGCCACCAGCAGAGATTGGTCGAAGAGCTCTGGAAACACCATATATTTT. As protein: CATSRDWSKSSGNTIYF. The whole variable domain, remainder taken from reference TRBV15 and TRBJ1-3, is DAMVIQNPRYQVTQFGKPVTLSCSQTLNHNVMYWYQQKSSQAPKLLFHYYDKDFNNEADTPDNFQSRRPNTSFCFLDIRSPGLGDTAMYLCATSRDWSKSSGNTIYFGEGSWLTVV.

The chain uses TRBV6-4 and TRBJ2-5; TRBD1 might be the D (6 bases). V was clipped by 5 bases and J by 1 base, with 8 bases between them. CDR1 is MRHNA and CDR2 is SNTAGT in the germline V gene. This CDR3 spans 13 amino acids. The CDR3 region is CASSWTVQETQYF. CDR3 nucleotide sequence: TGTGCCAGCAGTTGGACAGTCCAAGAGACCCAGTACTTC.

The gene calls are TRBV5-6 and TRBJ2-5; the match to TRBD2 covers 9 bases. Looked up from germline, CDR1 is SGHDT and CDR2 is YYEEEE. Unmatched junction bases numbered 10, after V lost 6 bases and J lost 1 base. The CDR3 runs 16 residues. The CDR3 loop is CASTQGSGRIQETQYF. CDR3 in DNA: TGTGCCAGCACCCAGGGGAGCGGGAGGATCCAAGAGACCCAGTACTTC. The whole variable domain, filled in from reference TRBV5-6 and TRBJ2-5, reads DAGVTQSPTHLIKTRGQQVTLRCSPKSGHDTVSWYQQALGQGPQFIFQYYEEEERQRGNFPDRFSGHQFPNYSSELNVNALLLGDSALYLCASTQGSGRIQETQYFGPGTRLLVL.

This clone was seen only once. The chain uses TRBV28 and TRBJ1-4; D remains unclear. Trimming removed 5 bases at V and 8 bases at J, with 21 bases between. The CDR3 has 16 residues. Germline-derived CDR1 and CDR2 are MDHEN and SYDVKM. The CDR3 nucleotides are TGTGCCAGCAGTCCGACCGCACCGAACATGCGGGAAAAACTGTTTTTT. Its translation is CASSPTAPNMREKLFF.

The gene calls are TRBV5-1 and TRBJ1-1; TRBD1 agrees at 9 bases. The CDR3 is 14 residues long. Germline values: CDR1 SGHRS, CDR2 YFSETQ. J was trimmed by 1 base and V by 6 bases; bases with no gene match: 4. CDR3 coding DNA: TGCGCCAGCACCTGGACAGGGGCGAACACTGAAGCTTTCTTT. This translates into CASTWTGANTEAFF.

For this clone: Germline and junction disagree at one end, which may indicate a read error. The chain is built from TRBV7-7 and TRBJ1-1, with 9 bases lining up with TRBD1. This CDR3 region has 16 residues. Germline values: CDR1 SSHAT, CDR2 FNYEAQ (reference sequence). CDR3 amino acids: CASSWGQGEDGTEAFF. The CDR3 DNA follows: TGTGCTAGCAGCTGGGGACAGGGAGAAGACGGCACTGAAGCTTTCTTT.